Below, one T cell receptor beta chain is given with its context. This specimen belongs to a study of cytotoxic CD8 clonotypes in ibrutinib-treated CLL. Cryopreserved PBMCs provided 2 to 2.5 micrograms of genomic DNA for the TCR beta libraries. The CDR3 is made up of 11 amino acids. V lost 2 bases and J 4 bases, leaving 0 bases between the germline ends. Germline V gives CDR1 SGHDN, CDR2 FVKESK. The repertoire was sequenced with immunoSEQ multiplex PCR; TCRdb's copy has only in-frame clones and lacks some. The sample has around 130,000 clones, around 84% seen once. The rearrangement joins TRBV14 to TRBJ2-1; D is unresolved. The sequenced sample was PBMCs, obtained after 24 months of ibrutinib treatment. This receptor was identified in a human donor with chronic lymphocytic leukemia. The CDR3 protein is CASSQYNEQFF. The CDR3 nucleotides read TGTGCCAGCAGCCAATACAATGAGCAGTTCTTC.